This T cell receptor beta chain was obtained from a study of memory CD8 T cells in hepatitis C reinfection. Study as a whole: Pre-reinfection samples were taken 55 to 20 weeks before detection. Study findings and constraints: With roughly 5 donors, public clonotype conclusions could not be definitive.

Time point indicated: pre-reinfection, 55 to 20 weeks before reinfection detection. The sorted cells went straight to TCR sequencing with no prior in vitro expansion. Turning to this clone: No antigen is known for it.

CDR1 is LGHNA, CDR2 YSLEER, per germline. The V end lost 4 bases, the J end lost 4 bases, and 17 bases lay between the germline ends. CDR3 size: 16 residues. Libraries were prepared by immunoSEQ multiplex PCR; TCRdb keeps only in-frame clonotypes and omits some of them. The repertoire has 45,000 to 65,000 clones, roughly 89% of them found once; the top ten carry about 1%. Sequenced input: naive CD8+ T cells sorted from blood. The receptor's source is a man between 18 and 29 years old with hepatitis C virus infection. The V and J genes are TRBV4-3 and TRBJ2-1; TRBD1 is a possible D gene (6 bases). This chain's CDR3 is CASSRRTGRSYNEQFF. CDR3 DNA: TGCGCCAGCAGCCGTCGTACAGGGCGCTCATACAATGAGCAGTTCTTC.